The text below deals with one T cell receptor beta chain. Clones were read by immunoSEQ multiplex PCR, and TCRdb kept only the in-frame ones, dropping some. Counted here are about 2.4 million clones, 93% occurring once; the ten biggest clones make up roughly 0.36%. All donors qualified as healthy HIV-negative adults and had experienced no recent acute infections or vaccinations. These data are taken from a study of shared clonotypes between healthy human individuals. Looked up from germline, CDR1 is SGHNT and CDR2 is YYREEE (reference sequence). Trimming shortened V by 0 bases and J by 1 base, and 11 bases separated the two germline ends. CDR3 length equals 15 residues.

This TCR came from a man between 18 and 29 years old in good health. Some clones in this sample may be carry-over from other donors' samples. The chain has TRBV5-4 and TRBJ2-7, with D hard to call. The sequencing sample was made of naive CD4+ T cells from PBMCs. The subset denotes: CD45RA+ positively selected. The CDR3 region is CASSLGRNPSYEQYF. DNA of the CDR3: TGTGCCAGCAGCTTGGGGCGGAACCCTTCCTACGAGCAGTACTTC.